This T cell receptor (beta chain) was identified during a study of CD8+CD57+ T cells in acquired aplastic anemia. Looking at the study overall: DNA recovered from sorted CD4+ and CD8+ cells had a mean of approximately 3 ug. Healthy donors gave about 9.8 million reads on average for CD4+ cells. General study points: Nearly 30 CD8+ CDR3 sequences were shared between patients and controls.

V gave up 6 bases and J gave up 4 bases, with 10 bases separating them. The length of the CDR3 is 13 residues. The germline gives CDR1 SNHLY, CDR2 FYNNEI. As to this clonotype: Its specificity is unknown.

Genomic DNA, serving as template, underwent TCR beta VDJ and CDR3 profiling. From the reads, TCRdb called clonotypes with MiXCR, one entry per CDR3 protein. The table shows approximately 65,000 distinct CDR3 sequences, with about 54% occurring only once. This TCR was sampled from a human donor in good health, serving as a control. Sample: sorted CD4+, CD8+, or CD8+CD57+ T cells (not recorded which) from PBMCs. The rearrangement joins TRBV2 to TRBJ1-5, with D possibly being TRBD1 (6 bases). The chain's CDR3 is CASRGQENQPQHF. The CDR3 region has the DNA TGTGCCAGCAGGGGACAAGAGAATCAGCCCCAGCATTTT. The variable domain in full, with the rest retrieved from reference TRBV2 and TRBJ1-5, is EPEVTQTPSHQVTQMGQEVILRCVPISNHLYFYWYRQILGQKVEFLVSFYNNEISEKSEIFDDQFSVERPDGSNFTLKIRSTKLEDSAMYFCASRGQENQPQHFGDGTRLSIL.